Included here is one TCR beta chain sequence, with context. This sample was included in a study of patients and donors after allogeneic stem cell transplantation. TCRdb analysed the RT-PCR reads with MiXCR anew, one entry per CDR3 protein. The sample carries tens of thousands of distinct CDR3 sequences, 45% to 50% recorded once. Source material: blood, either unsorted or a sorted T cell fraction (not recorded which). The receptor was isolated from a human donor who was either an allogeneic HSCT recipient or a stem cell or donor lymphocyte infusion donor (not recorded which). It is not recorded whose cells these are; they may come from a transplant donor.

CDR3 DNA sequence: TGCGCCAGCAGCCGGTCACGGTGGGACATCTCTAACTATGGCTACACCTTC. Its protein is CASSRSRWDISNYGYTF. The V and J genes are TRBV4-3 and TRBJ1-2; tentative D call: TRBD1 (6 bases). In germline, CDR1 is LGHNA, CDR2 YSLEER. This CDR3 region has 17 residues. With 4 bases removed from V and 0 bases from J, the gap between germline ends came to 18 bases.